This is a list of T cell receptor beta chains from one sample in a study of cytomegalovirus exposure and HLA in healthy donors. Profiling relied on immunoSEQ multiplex PCR, and the TCRdb table lists in-frame clones only, not all of them. Of about 82,000 clones listed, 93% are singletons. The specimen sequenced was PBMCs. The receptors stem from a man aged 18 to 30 in good health and CMV-seronegative. Each CDR3 is given with its conserved first and last residue. The D gene is left open where the match is weak. Clone size, where shown, is once, few, many, or a class for clones that have expanded.

D gene,V gene,J gene,clone size,CDR3 DNA,CDR3 protein
NA,TRBV27,TRBJ1-4,NA,TGTGCCAGCAGCCTCCTGGGGGCAGAAAAACTGTTTTTT,CASSLLGAEKLFF
NA,TRBV10-2,TRBJ1-2,NA,TGCGCCAGCAGTGAGCCCACCCTTCCGAGGGTCCGGGGGAGCTACACCTTC,CASSEPTLPRVRGSYTF
NA,TRBV11-2,TRBJ2-2,NA,TGTGCCAGCAGCCTCATTAGAGACACCGGGGAGCTGTTTTTT,CASSLIRDTGELFF
NA,TRBV6-1,TRBJ1-2,NA,TGTGCCGACGAACAGGTTTTCAGGGGCTATGGCTACACCTTC,CADEQVFRGYGYTF
NA,TRBV6-1,TRBJ2-1,once,TGTGCCAGCAGTGAACCGCCCGACGCGGGGAATGAGCAGTTCTTC,CASSEPPDAGNEQFF
NA,TRBV11-2,TRBJ2-2,NA,TGTGCCAGCAGCTTAGCCGGGGACACCGGGGAGCTGTTTTTT,CASSLAGDTGELFF
TRBD1,TRBV5-4,TRBJ2-4,NA,TGTGCCAGCAGCCAACTGGACAGGGACATCAGTGTCGTGTACTTC,CASSQLDRDISVVYF
TRBD2,TRBV7-2,TRBJ2-7,NA,TGTGCCAGCAGCTTACAAGCGGGGTTATCCTACGAGCAGTACTTC,CASSLQAGLSYEQYF
TRBD1,TRBV5-1,TRBJ2-7,NA,TGCGCCAGCAGCTCCGACAGGGGCCCATACGAGCAGTACTTC,CASSSDRGPYEQYF
TRBD1,TRBV5-4,TRBJ2-1,NA,TGTGCCAGCAGGTCTGGACAGGTCAATGAGCAGTTCTTC,CASRSGQVNEQFF
NA,TRBV28,TRBJ2-1,NA,TGTGCCAGCAGTGGACCCGGGAATTACAATGAGCAGTTCTTC,CASSGPGNYNEQFF
TRBD1,TRBV6-1,TRBJ1-6,NA,TGTGCCAGTAAGGAAGGGGGCAGTTTGGGTTCACCCCTCCACTTT,CASKEGGSLGSPLHF
TRBD1,TRBV27,TRBJ2-7,NA,TGTGCCAGCAGCTCCGGGACAGGCTCTCGGGAGCAGTACTTC,CASSSGTGSREQYF
NA,TRBV7-3,TRBJ1-1,NA,TGTGCCAGCAGCTTAACGGGCGGGAGGGACACTGAAGCTTTCTTT,CASSLTGGRDTEAFF
TRBD2,TRBV7-2,TRBJ2-7,NA,TGTGCCAGCAGCTTCAGGACTAGCGGGGGGGAATTCTACGAGCAGTACTTC,CASSFRTSGGEFYEQYF
TRBD1,TRBV19,TRBJ1-5,NA,TGTGCCAGTACCCCGACAGGGAGTAATCAGCCCCAGCATTTT,CASTPTGSNQPQHF
NA,TRBV4-1,TRBJ2-3,NA,TGCGCCAGCAGCCAAGTGCTAGCTGGAAATACGCAGTATTTT,CASSQVLAGNTQYF
TRBD2,TRBV4-2,TRBJ2-3,once,TGTGCCAGCAGCCAAGTTGTTCTAGCGGGAGGAAGGAGCACAGATACGCAGTATTTT,CASSQVVLAGGRSTDTQYF
NA,TRBV10-2,TRBJ1-5,NA,TGCGCCAGCAGTGAGACGGGGAGACAGCCCCAGCATTTT,CASSETGRQPQHF
TRBD1,TRBV27,TRBJ1-2,few,TGTGCCAGCAGTCGATACAGGGGCTATGGCTACACCTTC,CASSRYRGYGYTF
TRBD1,TRBV5-1,TRBJ1-1,NA,TGCGCCAGCAGCTTTCGCACTTTAATGGGACAGTTGAACACTGAAGCTTTCTTT,CASSFRTLMGQLNTEAFF
NA,TRBV11-2,TRBJ2-7,NA,TGTGCCAGCAGCTTTCTTAAGGGGGGGATCAACGAGCAGTACTTC,CASSFLKGGINEQYF
TRBD1,TRBV4-1,TRBJ1-3,NA,TGCGCCAGCAGCCAAGATGAGGGGGCGAACACCATATATTTT,CASSQDEGANTIYF
NA,TRBV7-9,TRBJ1-4,NA,TGTGCCAGCAGCCTAAGAGATGAAAAACTGTTTTTT,CASSLRDEKLFF
TRBD1,TRBV27,TRBJ1-2,once,TGTGCCAGCGCCCAACAGGGGGCCCTGATGGGCTACACCTTC,CASAQQGALMGYTF
NA,TRBV9,TRBJ2-3,NA,TGTGCCAGCAGCGTATACGTTGGCGATACGCAGTATTTT,CASSVYVGDTQYF
TRBD1,TRBV2,TRBJ2-5,once,TGTGCCAGCAGGTTTGGACAGGGTGGAGAGACCCAGTACTTC,CASRFGQGGETQYF
NA,TRBV6-1,TRBJ1-2,NA,TGTGCCAGCAGTGAAACTCCGGGGGGGCTCTATGGCTACACCTTC,CASSETPGGLYGYTF
NA,TRBV7-9,TRBJ2-6,NA,TGTGCCAGCAGCCCAAGCACGGGGGGCCCTGGGGCCAACGTCCTGACTTTC,CASSPSTGGPGANVLTF
NA,TRBV19,TRBJ2-7,once,TGTGCCAGTAGTTCCCTGGAAGGGGTTGCCTACGAGCAGTACTTC,CASSSLEGVAYEQYF
NA,TRBV5-1,TRBJ2-5,NA,TGCGCCAGCAGCCCACTGGTGAATCTAGAGACCCAGTACTTC,CASSPLVNLETQYF
TRBD1,TRBV18,TRBJ2-7,few,TGTGCCAGCTCACCAAACACGGACAGGGAGCAGTACTTC,CASSPNTDREQYF